A selection of T cell receptor beta chains follows, all from one sample in a study of siplizumab effects on memory and regulatory T cells. The repertoire was sequenced with immunoSEQ multiplex PCR; TCRdb's copy has only in-frame clones and lacks some. Of over 100,000 clones listed, around 90% are singletons. The sample comprised Tregs sorted from blood. These TCRs come from a human donor in good health. CDR3s include the opening cysteine and the closing phenylalanine or tryptophan. A D gene is named only where the DNA matches it firmly. A clone size is listed for some rows: how often the clone was seen (once, few, many), or a class if it is expanded.

J: TRBJ1-4; size: .; V: TRBV29-1; D: .; DNA: TGCAGCGTCGGGGAGGGGGGTGGTGAAAAACTGTTTTTT; CDR3: CSVGEGGGEKLFF
J: TRBJ2-7; size: .; V: TRBV6-5; D: TRBD1; DNA: TGTGCCAGCAGCATGGGACAGGGATTTTACGAGCAGTACTTC; CDR3: CASSMGQGFYEQYF
J: TRBJ2-5; size: .; V: TRBV6-6; D: .; DNA: TGTGCCAGCAGGGATTGGGCACTCCAAGAGACCCAGTACTTC; CDR3: CASRDWALQETQYF
J: TRBJ1-2; size: .; V: TRBV4-1; D: TRBD1; DNA: TGCGCCAGCAGCCCCCAGACAGGGGGAGGAGGCTACACCTTC; CDR3: CASSPQTGGGGYTF
J: TRBJ1-3; size: .; V: TRBV29-1; D: .; DNA: TGCAGCGCCCTGACCCAGGCGAACTCTGGAAACACCATATATTTT; CDR3: CSALTQANSGNTIYF
J: TRBJ1-5; size: .; V: TRBV18; D: .; DNA: TGTGCCAGCTCACCACCCTATAGCAATCAGCCCCAGCATTTT; CDR3: CASSPPYSNQPQHF
J: TRBJ2-7; size: .; V: TRBV28; D: TRBD1; DNA: TGTGCCAGCATCCCTAACGTTAAGGGGGCCAACGAGCAGTACTTC; CDR3: CASIPNVKGANEQYF
J: TRBJ2-3; size: .; V: TRBV5-5; D: .; DNA: TGTGCCAGCAGCCCGCCAATTCCGAGTGCAGATACGCAGTATTTT; CDR3: CASSPPIPSADTQYF
J: TRBJ1-1; size: once; V: TRBV19; D: TRBD1; DNA: TGTGCCAGCAGCCGGGACAGGGGTCCTGAAGCTTTCTTT; CDR3: CASSRDRGPEAFF
J: TRBJ2-5; size: .; V: TRBV6-1; D: TRBD1; DNA: TGTGCCAGCAGGCTACAGGGGTTCGGAGAAGAGACCCAGTACTTC; CDR3: CASRLQGFGEETQYF
J: TRBJ2-7; size: .; V: TRBV7-3; D: TRBD2; DNA: TGTGCCAGCAGCTCGGGACCGGGACTAGCGGGAGTTGAGCAGTACTTC; CDR3: CASSSGPGLAGVEQYF
J: TRBJ2-5; size: .; V: TRBV4-1; D: TRBD2; DNA: TGCGCCAGCAGCCAAGATGGAGAACTAGCGGGAGGAGAGACCCAGTACTTC; CDR3: CASSQDGELAGGETQYF
J: TRBJ2-7; size: once; V: TRBV6-5; D: .; DNA: TGTGCCAGCACCCAGCGGCCGAGCTCCTACGAGCAGTACTTC; CDR3: CASTQRPSSYEQYF
J: TRBJ2-7; size: .; V: TRBV6-5; D: .; DNA: TGTGCCAGCAGTTACTCGCCAGGCAGCTCCTACGAGCAGTACTTC; CDR3: CASSYSPGSSYEQYF
J: TRBJ1-4; size: .; V: TRBV2; D: .; DNA: TGTGCCAGCGCCGAAAATGAAAAACTGTTTTTT; CDR3: CASAENEKLFF
J: TRBJ2-2; size: .; V: TRBV6-6; D: .; DNA: TGTGCCAGCAGAACAAACACCGGGGAGCTGTTTTTT; CDR3: CASRTNTGELFF
J: TRBJ1-6; size: .; V: TRBV2; D: .; DNA: TGTGCCAGCAGTGAAAATGAAGAATCACCCCTCCACTTT; CDR3: CASSENEESPLHF
J: TRBJ1-6; size: .; V: TRBV5-1; D: TRBD1; DNA: TGCGCCAGCAGCTTGCACGGGACAGGAATCTCACCCCTCCACTTT; CDR3: CASSLHGTGISPLHF
J: TRBJ2-2; size: .; V: TRBV9; D: .; DNA: TGTGCCAGCAGCGTGTCTAGCTTAACCGGGGAGCTGTTTTTT; CDR3: CASSVSSLTGELFF
J: TRBJ2-7; size: once; V: TRBV27; D: .; DNA: TGTGCCAGCAGTTTAAACAGGGACTACGAGCAGTACTTC; CDR3: CASSLNRDYEQYF
J: TRBJ1-2; size: .; V: TRBV19; D: .; DNA: TGTGCCAGTCTAGCGGGTCATAACTATGGCTACACCTTC; CDR3: CASLAGHNYGYTF
J: TRBJ1-2; size: .; V: TRBV28; D: .; DNA: TGTGCCAGCACACCCCAGGGTTATGGCTACACCTTC; CDR3: CASTPQGYGYTF
J: TRBJ2-2; size: .; V: TRBV6-5; D: TRBD1; DNA: TGTGCCAGCAGACGACAGGGGGCAGGCGGGGAGCTGTTTTTT; CDR3: CASRRQGAGGELFF
J: TRBJ1-2; size: .; V: TRBV7-9; D: .; DNA: TGTGCCAGCAGCTTGGGCGCGGGGAATGGCTACACCTTC; CDR3: CASSLGAGNGYTF
J: TRBJ2-3; size: .; V: TRBV10-3; D: .; DNA: TGTGCCATCAGTGTGGGCGGGGTTCTGGAAGATACGCAGTATTTT; CDR3: CAISVGGVLEDTQYF
J: TRBJ2-1; size: .; V: TRBV29-1; D: TRBD2; DNA: TGCAGCGTTGGGTCGGGAGGAACCTACAATGAGCAGTTCTTC; CDR3: CSVGSGGTYNEQFF
J: TRBJ1-2; size: .; V: TRBV11-1; D: .; DNA: TGTGCCAGCAGCTTGAGGGACAATGGCTACACCTTC; CDR3: CASSLRDNGYTF
J: TRBJ1-5; size: .; V: TRBV6-1; D: .; DNA: TGTGCCAGCAGTGACTTCGGACGGAACCTCAATCAGCCCCAGCATTTT; CDR3: CASSDFGRNLNQPQHF
J: TRBJ1-5; size: .; V: TRBV18; D: .; DNA: TGTGCCAGCTCACTCTTTGAAGACGGTCAGCCCCAGCATTTT; CDR3: CASSLFEDGQPQHF
J: TRBJ2-5; size: .; V: TRBV9; D: TRBD2; DNA: TGTGCCAGCAGCGTAGGGCCCGGGGGGCAAGAGACCCAGTACTTC; CDR3: CASSVGPGGQETQYF
J: TRBJ1-1; size: once; V: TRBV6-1; D: TRBD1; DNA: TGTGCCAGCAGGTCCGGACAGGTGAACACTGAAGCTTTCTTT; CDR3: CASRSGQVNTEAFF
J: TRBJ1-1; size: few; V: TRBV6-1; D: .; DNA: TGTGCCAGCAGTGGACAGCTCATGAACACTGAAGCTTTCTTT; CDR3: CASSGQLMNTEAFF
J: TRBJ2-3; size: .; V: TRBV5-4; D: .; DNA: TGTGCCAGCAGGGGAAGGGGAACAGATACGCAGTATTTT; CDR3: CASRGRGTDTQYF
J: TRBJ1-4; size: .; V: TRBV2; D: .; DNA: TGTGCCAGCAAACCCCCTAATGAAAAACTGTTTTTT; CDR3: CASKPPNEKLFF
J: TRBJ2-3; size: .; V: TRBV25-1; D: .; DNA: TGTGCCAGCAGTAGTGCGGCACGGGGAGATACGCAGTATTTT; CDR3: CASSSAARGDTQYF
J: TRBJ2-1; size: .; V: TRBV19; D: TRBD1; DNA: TGTGCCAGTAAACGGGCGGGGACAGGGCTGGCCAATGAGCAGTTCTTC; CDR3: CASKRAGTGLANEQFF
J: TRBJ1-2; size: once; V: TRBV20-1; D: .; DNA: TGCAGTGGTCGTATCCAATATGGCTACACCTTC; CDR3: CSGRIQYGYTF
J: TRBJ1-2; size: .; V: TRBV10-1; D: .; DNA: TGCGCCAGCAGGGAGCGGGGGTCTGGTGGCTACACCTTC; CDR3: CASRERGSGGYTF
J: TRBJ2-7; size: once; V: TRBV5-1; D: .; DNA: TGCGCCAGCAGTCGGGGGACACCACCCGTCTACGAGCAGTACTTC; CDR3: CASSRGTPPVYEQYF
J: TRBJ1-2; size: .; V: TRBV6-1; D: TRBD1; DNA: TGTGCCAGCAGTGTCGGGACAGGGAACTATGGCTACACCTTC; CDR3: CASSVGTGNYGYTF
J: TRBJ1-1; size: .; V: TRBV7-6; D: .; DNA: TGTGCCAGCAGCATGGGAGCGTTGGAGGCTTTCTTT; CDR3: CASSMGALEAFF
J: TRBJ1-5; size: .; V: TRBV5-6; D: .; DNA: TGTGCCAGCAGCCTCCTAGGTCGCCCCCAGCATTTT; CDR3: CASSLLGRPQHF
J: TRBJ1-2; size: .; V: TRBV4-1; D: .; DNA: TGCGCCAGCAGCCAACCCAAGGGGGTAGGGGGCTACACCTTC; CDR3: CASSQPKGVGGYTF
J: TRBJ2-7; size: .; V: TRBV6-1; D: .; DNA: TGTGCCAGCAGTGAAGAAGGGGCCTGGAGCTCCTACGAGCAGTACTTC; CDR3: CASSEEGAWSSYEQYF
J: TRBJ1-1; size: .; V: TRBV6-5; D: .; DNA: TGTGCCAGCAGTTCACAGGGCCCGGGGACTGAAGCTTTCTTT; CDR3: CASSSQGPGTEAFF
J: TRBJ1-1; size: few; V: TRBV29-1; D: .; DNA: TGCAGCGTGACGGTGAACACTGAAGCTTTCTTT; CDR3: CSVTVNTEAFF
J: TRBJ2-7; size: .; V: TRBV5-5; D: .; DNA: TGTGCCAGCAGCTTACCTGGAGTGAAACAGTACTTC; CDR3: CASSLPGVKQYF
J: TRBJ2-3; size: .; V: TRBV9; D: .; DNA: TGTGCCAGCAGCTCACCCGGGACAACAAACACAGATACGCAGTATTTT; CDR3: CASSSPGTTNTDTQYF
J: TRBJ2-7; size: .; V: TRBV6-5; D: .; DNA: TGTGCCAGCAGTGAAGCTGGACGGCAGTACTTC; CDR3: CASSEAGRQYF
J: TRBJ2-3; size: .; V: TRBV5-1; D: .; DNA: TGCGCCAGTCATCCCGGGACTTGGAGCACAGATACGCAGTATTTT; CDR3: CASHPGTWSTDTQYF
J: TRBJ1-1; size: .; V: TRBV5-8; D: .; DNA: TGTGCCAGCGGCTTGGGGGCAACCACTGAAGCTTTCTTT; CDR3: CASGLGATTEAFF
J: TRBJ2-7; size: few; V: TRBV27; D: .; DNA: TGTGCCAGCAGTCCACCTCCCCACAGGGCTAGTGAGCAGTACTTC; CDR3: CASSPPPHRASEQYF
J: TRBJ1-2; size: .; V: TRBV6-1; D: .; DNA: TGTGCCAGCAGTGAAGCGGGAGCCTTGTATGGCTACACCTTC; CDR3: CASSEAGALYGYTF
J: TRBJ2-7; size: .; V: TRBV18; D: .; DNA: TGTGCCAGCTCACCAAGAGGGCCTTTAAGCTCCTACGAGCAGTACTTC; CDR3: CASSPRGPLSSYEQYF
J: TRBJ2-1; size: .; V: TRBV18; D: TRBD1; DNA: TGTGCCAGCTCACTAACCCTCCGGGACAGGGGTCACAATGAGCAGTTCTTC; CDR3: CASSLTLRDRGHNEQFF
J: TRBJ1-6; size: .; V: TRBV4-1; D: TRBD1; DNA: TGCGCCAGCAGCCAACGCCCCGGGACAGGGTATAATTCACCCCTCCACTTT; CDR3: CASSQRPGTGYNSPLHF
J: TRBJ1-1; size: .; V: TRBV2; D: .; DNA: TGTGCCAGCAGCGAAGTCGGGGGAGGCACTGAAGCTTTCTTT; CDR3: CASSEVGGGTEAFF
J: TRBJ2-3; size: .; V: TRBV11-2; D: TRBD2; DNA: TGTGCCAGCAGCCAAATCGAGCGGGGGCACACAGATACGCAGTATTTT; CDR3: CASSQIERGHTDTQYF
J: TRBJ2-1; size: .; V: TRBV19; D: .; DNA: TGTGCCAGTAGTATATATCGGGGTAGCCCCAACAATGAGCAGTTCTTC; CDR3: CASSIYRGSPNNEQFF